The entry that follows covers one TCR beta chain sequence. This sample is drawn from a study of T cell responses to AZD1222 COVID-19 vaccine. Measured with immunoSEQ multiplex PCR; TCRdb has only the in-frame clones, and not every one. Here the sample spans roughly 200,000 clones, 80% to 95% being singletons. V lost 3 bases and J lost 6; bases outside the gene matches: 6. Germline CDR1 and CDR2: SNHLY and FYNNEI. The CDR3 runs 15 residues. The input for sequencing was peripheral blood, taken 28 days after the second AZD1222 dose. This receptor was identified in an adult who received the AZD1222 COVID-19 vaccine. This chain connects TRBV2 to TRBJ2-1, with TRBD2 matching 9 bases. The DNA of the CDR3 is TGTGCCAGCAGTGATGGCGGGGGGGGATTCAATGAGCAGTTCTTC. Translated: CASSDGGGGFNEQFF.